The entry below describes one T cell receptor (beta chain). The sample contains more than one DNA sequence encoding this CDR3. The germline V gene encodes CDR1 MNHEY and CDR2 SVGAGI. V shed 5 bases and J shed 3 bases, with 13 bases lying between them. The CDR3 spans 14 residues. This record comes from a study of cytomegalovirus exposure and HLA in healthy donors. Primers: 60 Vbeta forward and 13 Jbeta reverse. Generated by immunoSEQ multiplex PCR, the TCRdb table keeps only in-frame clones and is missing some. The table has under 150,000 clones, over 65% seen once; the top ten hold nearly 2.5%. The V and J genes are TRBV6-5 and TRBJ1-1; D not certain. The sequenced sample was PBMCs. This sequence originates from a woman younger than 35 in good health and CMV-seronegative. The CDR3 DNA follows: TGTGCCAGCAGTCCCCAGGAATGGTACACTGAAGCTTTCTTT. Translation gives CASSPQEWYTEAFF.